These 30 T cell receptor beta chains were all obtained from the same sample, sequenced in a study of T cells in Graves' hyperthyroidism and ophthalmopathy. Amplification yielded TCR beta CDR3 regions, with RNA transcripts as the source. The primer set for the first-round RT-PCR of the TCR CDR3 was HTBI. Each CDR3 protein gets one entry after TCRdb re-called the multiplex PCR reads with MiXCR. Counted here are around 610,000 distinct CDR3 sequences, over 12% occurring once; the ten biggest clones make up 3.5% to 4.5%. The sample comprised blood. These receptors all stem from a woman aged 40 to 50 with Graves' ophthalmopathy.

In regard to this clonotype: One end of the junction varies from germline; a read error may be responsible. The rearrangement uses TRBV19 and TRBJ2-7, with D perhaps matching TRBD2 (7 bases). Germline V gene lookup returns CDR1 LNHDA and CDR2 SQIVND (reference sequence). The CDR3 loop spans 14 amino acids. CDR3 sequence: CASSSDRGARDVTF. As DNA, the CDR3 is TGTGCCAGTAGTTCCGACCGGGGGGCCCGGGACGTGACATTC.

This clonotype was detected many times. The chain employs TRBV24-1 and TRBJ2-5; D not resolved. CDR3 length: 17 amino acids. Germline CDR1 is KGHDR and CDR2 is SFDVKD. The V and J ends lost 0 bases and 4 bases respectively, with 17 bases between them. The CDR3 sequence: CATSDLPDGPGRETQYF. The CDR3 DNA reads TGTGCCACCAGTGATTTGCCCGACGGCCCGGGTAGAGAGACCCAGTACTTC.

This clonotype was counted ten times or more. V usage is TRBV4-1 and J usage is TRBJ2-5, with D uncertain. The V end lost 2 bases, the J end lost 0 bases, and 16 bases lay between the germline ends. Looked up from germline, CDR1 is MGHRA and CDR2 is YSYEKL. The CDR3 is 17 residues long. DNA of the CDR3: TGCGCCAGCAGCCAAAAAAGTCCTGACACGTACCAAGAGACCCAGTACTTC. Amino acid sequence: CASSQKSPDTYQETQYF.

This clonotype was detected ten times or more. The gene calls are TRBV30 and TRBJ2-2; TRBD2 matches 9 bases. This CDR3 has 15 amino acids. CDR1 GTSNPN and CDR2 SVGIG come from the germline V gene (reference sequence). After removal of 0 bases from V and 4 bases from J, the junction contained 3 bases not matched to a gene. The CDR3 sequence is CAWSVLLAGTGELFF. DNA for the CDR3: TGTGCCTGGAGTGTACTACTAGCGGGCACCGGGGAGCTGTTTTTT. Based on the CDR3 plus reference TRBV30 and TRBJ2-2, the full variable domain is SQTIHQWPATLVQPVGSPLSLECTVEGTSNPNLYWYRQAAGRGLQLLFYSVGIGQISSEVPQNLSASRPQDRQFILSSKKLLLSDSGFYLCAWSVLLAGTGELFFGEGSRLTVL.

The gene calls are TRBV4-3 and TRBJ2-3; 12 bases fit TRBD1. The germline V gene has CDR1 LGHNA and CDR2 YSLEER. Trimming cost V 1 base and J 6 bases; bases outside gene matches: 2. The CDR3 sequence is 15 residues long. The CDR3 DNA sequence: TGCGCCAGCAGCCAAGGGGACAGGGGGCGGGATACGCAGTATTTT. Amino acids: CASSQGDRGRDTQYF.

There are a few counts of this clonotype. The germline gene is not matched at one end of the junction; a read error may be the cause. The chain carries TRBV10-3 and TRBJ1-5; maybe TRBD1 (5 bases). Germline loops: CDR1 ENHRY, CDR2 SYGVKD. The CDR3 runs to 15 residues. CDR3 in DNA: TGTGCCAGCAGTCAGGTCGACAGCAGCAATCAGCCCCAGCATTTT. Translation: CASSQVDSSNQPQHF.

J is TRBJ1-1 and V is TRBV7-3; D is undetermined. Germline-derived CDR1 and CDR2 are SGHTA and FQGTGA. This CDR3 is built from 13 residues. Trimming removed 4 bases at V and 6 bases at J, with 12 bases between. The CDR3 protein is CASSSMAGAEAFF. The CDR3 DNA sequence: TGTGCCAGCAGCTCCATGGCGGGCGCTGAAGCTTTCTTT.

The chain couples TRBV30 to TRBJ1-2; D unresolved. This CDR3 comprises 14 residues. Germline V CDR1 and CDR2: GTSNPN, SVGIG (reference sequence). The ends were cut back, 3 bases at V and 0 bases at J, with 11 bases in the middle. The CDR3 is CAWSQAPTNYGYTF. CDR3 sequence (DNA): TGTGCCTGGAGCCAAGCCCCCACTAACTATGGCTACACCTTC.

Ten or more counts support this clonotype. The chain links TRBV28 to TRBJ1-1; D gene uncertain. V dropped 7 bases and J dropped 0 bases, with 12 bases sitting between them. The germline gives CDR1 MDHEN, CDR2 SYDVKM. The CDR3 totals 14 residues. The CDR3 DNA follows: TGTGCCAGCATCTTGGGGAGAATGAACACTGAAGCTTTCTTT. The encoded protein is CASILGRMNTEAFF.

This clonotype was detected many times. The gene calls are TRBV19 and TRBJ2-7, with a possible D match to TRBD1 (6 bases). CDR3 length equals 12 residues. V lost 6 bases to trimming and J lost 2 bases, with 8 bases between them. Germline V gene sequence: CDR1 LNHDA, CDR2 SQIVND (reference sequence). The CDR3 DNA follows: TGTGCCAGTAGGGCAGGGGCCTACGAGCAGTACTTC. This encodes CASRAGAYEQYF.

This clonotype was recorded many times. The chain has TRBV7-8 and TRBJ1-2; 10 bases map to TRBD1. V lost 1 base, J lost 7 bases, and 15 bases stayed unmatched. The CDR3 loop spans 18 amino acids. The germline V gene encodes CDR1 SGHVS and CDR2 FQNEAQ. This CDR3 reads CASSLGSGTGVFAGGYTF. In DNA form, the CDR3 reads TGTGCCAGCAGCTTAGGGAGTGGGACAGGGGTTTTTGCAGGTGGCTACACCTTC.

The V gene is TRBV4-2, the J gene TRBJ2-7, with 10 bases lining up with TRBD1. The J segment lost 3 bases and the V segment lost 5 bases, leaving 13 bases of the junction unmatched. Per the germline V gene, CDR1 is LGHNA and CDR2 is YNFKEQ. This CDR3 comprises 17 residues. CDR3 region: CASSGGQGSFQDYEQYF. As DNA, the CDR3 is TGTGCCAGCAGCGGGGGACAGGGGTCTTTCCAGGACTACGAGCAGTACTTC.

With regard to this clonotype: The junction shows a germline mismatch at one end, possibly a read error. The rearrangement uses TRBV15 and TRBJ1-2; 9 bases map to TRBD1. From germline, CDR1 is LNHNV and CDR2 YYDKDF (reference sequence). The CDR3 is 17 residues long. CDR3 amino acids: CANSRRGGTGSIGGYTF. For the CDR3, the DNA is TGTGCCAACAGCAGGAGGGGAGGGACAGGGAGTATCGGTGGCTACACCTTC.

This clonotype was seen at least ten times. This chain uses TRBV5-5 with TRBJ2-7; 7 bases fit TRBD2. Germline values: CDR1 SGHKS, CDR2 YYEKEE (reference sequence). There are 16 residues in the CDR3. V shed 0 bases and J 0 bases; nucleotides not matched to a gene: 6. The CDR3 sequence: CASSLGTSILSYEQYF. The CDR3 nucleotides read TGTGCCAGCAGCTTGGGGACTAGTATCCTCTCCTACGAGCAGTACTTC.

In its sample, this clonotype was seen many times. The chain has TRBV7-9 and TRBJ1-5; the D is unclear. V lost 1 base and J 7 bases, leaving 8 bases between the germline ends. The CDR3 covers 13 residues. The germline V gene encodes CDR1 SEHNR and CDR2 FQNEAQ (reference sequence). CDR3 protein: CASSLDPYQPQHF. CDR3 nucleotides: TGTGCCAGCAGCTTAGATCCCTACCAGCCCCAGCATTTT.

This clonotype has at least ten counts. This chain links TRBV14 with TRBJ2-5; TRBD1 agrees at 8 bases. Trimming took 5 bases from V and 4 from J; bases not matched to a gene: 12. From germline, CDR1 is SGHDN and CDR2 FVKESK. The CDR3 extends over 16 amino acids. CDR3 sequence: CASSSGQGQRRETQYF. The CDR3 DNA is TGTGCCAGCAGCAGCGGACAGGGCCAGCGAAGAGAGACCCAGTACTTC.

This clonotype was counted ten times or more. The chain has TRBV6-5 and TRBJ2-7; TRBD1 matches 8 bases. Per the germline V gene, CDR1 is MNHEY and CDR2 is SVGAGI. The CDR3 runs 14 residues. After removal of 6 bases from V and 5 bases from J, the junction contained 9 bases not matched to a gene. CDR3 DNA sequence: TGTGCCAGCAGCCGCGACAGGGGAAGCCACGAGCAGTACTTC. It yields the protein CASSRDRGSHEQYF.

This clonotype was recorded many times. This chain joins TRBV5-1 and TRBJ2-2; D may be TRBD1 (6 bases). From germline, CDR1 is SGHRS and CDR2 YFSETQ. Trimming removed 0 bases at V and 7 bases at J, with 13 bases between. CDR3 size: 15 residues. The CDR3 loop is CASSLEYRAIGELFF. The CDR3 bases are TGCGCCAGCAGCTTGGAATACAGGGCGATCGGGGAGCTGTTTTTT.

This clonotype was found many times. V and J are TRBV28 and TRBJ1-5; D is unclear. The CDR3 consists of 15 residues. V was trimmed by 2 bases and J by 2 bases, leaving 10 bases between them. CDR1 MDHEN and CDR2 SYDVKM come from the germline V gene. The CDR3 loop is CASSLTDTGNQPQHF. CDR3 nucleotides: TGTGCCAGCAGTTTAACAGACACGGGCAATCAGCCCCAGCATTTT.

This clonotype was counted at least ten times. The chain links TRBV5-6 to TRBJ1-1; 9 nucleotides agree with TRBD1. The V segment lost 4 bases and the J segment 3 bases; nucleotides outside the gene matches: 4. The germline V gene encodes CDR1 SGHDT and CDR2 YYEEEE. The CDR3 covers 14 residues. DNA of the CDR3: TGTGCCAGCAGCCCACAGGGGGCGCACACTGAAGCTTTCTTT. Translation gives CASSPQGAHTEAFF.

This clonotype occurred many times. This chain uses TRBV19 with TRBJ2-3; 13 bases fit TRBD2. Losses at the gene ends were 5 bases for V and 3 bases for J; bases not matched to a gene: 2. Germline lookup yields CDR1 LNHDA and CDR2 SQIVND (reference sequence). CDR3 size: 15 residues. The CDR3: CASSWGLAGTDTQYF. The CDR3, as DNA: TGTGCCAGTAGTTGGGGACTAGCGGGAACAGATACGCAGTATTTT.

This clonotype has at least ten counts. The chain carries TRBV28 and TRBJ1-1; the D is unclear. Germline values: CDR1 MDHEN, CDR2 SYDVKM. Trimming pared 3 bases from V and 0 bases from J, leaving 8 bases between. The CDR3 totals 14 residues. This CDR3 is CASSFLALNTEAFF. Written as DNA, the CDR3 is TGTGCCAGCAGTTTTTTGGCTTTGAACACTGAAGCTTTCTTT.

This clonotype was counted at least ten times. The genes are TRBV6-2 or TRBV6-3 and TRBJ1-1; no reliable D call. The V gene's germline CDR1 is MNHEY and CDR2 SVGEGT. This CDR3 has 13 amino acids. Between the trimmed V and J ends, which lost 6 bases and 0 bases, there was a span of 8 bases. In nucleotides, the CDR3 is TGTGCCAGCAGAGGGCTCATGAACACTGAAGCTTTCTTT. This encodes CASRGLMNTEAFF.

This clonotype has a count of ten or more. CDR3 nucleotides: TGTGCCAGCAGCCAAACTAGCGGGAGACAAGAGACCCAGTACTTC. This codes for CASSQTSGRQETQYF. The chain carries TRBV7-9 and TRBJ2-5; 11 nucleotides match TRBD2. V dropped 5 bases and J dropped 2; count of bases not matched to a gene: 4. CDR3 length equals 15 residues. Germline values: CDR1 SEHNR, CDR2 FQNEAQ (reference sequence).

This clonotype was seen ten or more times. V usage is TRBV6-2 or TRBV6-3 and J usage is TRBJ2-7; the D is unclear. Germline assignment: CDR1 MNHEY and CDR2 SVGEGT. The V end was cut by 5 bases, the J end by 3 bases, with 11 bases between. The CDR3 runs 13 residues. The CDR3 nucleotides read TGTGCCAGCAGTGAGACAAGCCACTACGAGCAGTACTTC. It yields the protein CASSETSHYEQYF.

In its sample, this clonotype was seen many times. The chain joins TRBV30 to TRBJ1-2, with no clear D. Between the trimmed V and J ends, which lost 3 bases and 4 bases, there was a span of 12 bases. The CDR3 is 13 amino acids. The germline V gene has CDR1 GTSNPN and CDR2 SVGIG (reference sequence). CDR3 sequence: CAWRGRSTYGYTF. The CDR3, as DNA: TGTGCCTGGAGAGGCCGCAGCACCTATGGCTACACCTTC. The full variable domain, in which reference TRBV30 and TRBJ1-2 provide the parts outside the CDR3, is SQTIHQWPATLVQPVGSPLSLECTVEGTSNPNLYWYRQAAGRGLQLLFYSVGIGQISSEVPQNLSASRPQDRQFILSSKKLLLSDSGFYLCAWRGRSTYGYTFGSGTRLTVV.

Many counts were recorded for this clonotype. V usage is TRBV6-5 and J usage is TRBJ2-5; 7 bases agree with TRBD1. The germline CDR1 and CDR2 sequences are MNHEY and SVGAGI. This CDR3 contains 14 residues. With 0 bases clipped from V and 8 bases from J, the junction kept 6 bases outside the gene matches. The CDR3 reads CASSYSGQGDTQYF. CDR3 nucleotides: TGTGCCAGCAGTTACTCTGGGCAGGGGGATACCCAGTACTTC.

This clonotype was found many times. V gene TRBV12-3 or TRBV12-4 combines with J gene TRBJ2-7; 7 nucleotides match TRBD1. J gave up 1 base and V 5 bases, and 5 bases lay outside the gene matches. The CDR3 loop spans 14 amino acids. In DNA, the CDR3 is TGTGCCAGCAGTCCGAGACAGGGATCCTACGAGCAGTACTTC. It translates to CASSPRQGSYEQYF.

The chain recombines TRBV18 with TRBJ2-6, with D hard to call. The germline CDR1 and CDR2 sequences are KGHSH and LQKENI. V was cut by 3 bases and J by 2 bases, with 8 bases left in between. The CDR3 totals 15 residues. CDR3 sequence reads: CASSPKTTGANVLTF. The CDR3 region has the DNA TGTGCCAGCTCACCTAAGACCACTGGGGCCAACGTCCTGACTTTC. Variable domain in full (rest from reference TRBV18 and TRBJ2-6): NAGVMQNPRHLVRRRGQEARLRCSPMKGHSHVYWYRQLPEEGLKFMVYLQKENIIDESGMPKERFSAEFPKEGPSILRIQQVVRGDSAAYFCASSPKTTGANVLTFGAGSRLTVL.

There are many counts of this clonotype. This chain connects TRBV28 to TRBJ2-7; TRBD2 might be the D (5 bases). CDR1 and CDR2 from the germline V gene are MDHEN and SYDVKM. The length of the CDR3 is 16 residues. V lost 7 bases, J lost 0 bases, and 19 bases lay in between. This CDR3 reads CASTTDSDYPSYEQYF. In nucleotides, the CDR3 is TGTGCCAGCACTACGGACTCCGACTACCCCTCCTACGAGCAGTACTTC.